Shown below are 28 T cell receptor beta chains from a single sample sequenced in a study of vaccination effects on CD4 cells after COVID-19. The assay was immunoSEQ multiplex PCR, and TCRdb's table has in-frame clones only and misses some. The table lists 70,000 or so clones, 60% to 75% of them singletons. These receptors' antigens are unknown. Antigen-specific CD4+ T cells expanded by the ViraFEST assay with viral peptide pools were then sequenced. CD4+ T cells were isolated after around ten days of culture. It was between March and December 2020 that the person had a SARS-CoV-2 infection confirmed by PCR. The sequenced sample was CD4+ T cells from PBMCs cultured with HIV peptides, obtained before COVID-19 vaccination. Stated subset: HIV-1 Nef peptide pool negative control/reference culture. These receptors came from a human donor who had a prior SARS-CoV-2 infection.

V gene TRBV7-2 combines with J gene TRBJ2-7; perhaps TRBD2 as D (6 bases). The CDR3 runs 15 residues. Germline V CDR1 and CDR2: SGHTA, FQGNSA. The V end was cut by 1 base, the J end by 4 bases, with 14 bases between. CDR3 in DNA: TGTGCCAGCAGCTTAGGCGGGACGCCCCCATACGAGCAGTACTTC. This codes for CASSLGGTPPYEQYF.

This chain uses TRBV4-3 with TRBJ2-2; D possibly matches TRBD1 or TRBD2 (5 bases each). Deletions cut 1 base from V and 2 bases from J, with 14 bases between. The CDR3 spans 17 residues. Germline values: CDR1 LGHNA, CDR2 YSLEER. This CDR3 reads CASSQVGDGRNTGELFF. The CDR3 DNA is TGCGCCAGCAGCCAAGTGGGGGACGGACGTAACACCGGGGAGCTGTTTTTT.

The J gene is TRBJ2-1, the V gene TRBV4-1; TRBD2 matches at 9 bases. Trimming removed 0 bases from V and 0 bases from J; junction bases left unmatched: 9. Germline V CDR1 and CDR2: MGHRA, YSYEKL. CDR3 size: 19 residues. DNA of the CDR3: TGCGCCAGCAGCCAAGATGCCCTAGCGGGGCAAAACTCCTACAATGAGCAGTTCTTC. Amino acids: CASSQDALAGQNSYNEQFF.

V gene TRBV7-3 combines with J gene TRBJ1-1, with a possible D match to TRBD1 (6 bases). CDR1 and CDR2 from the germline V gene are SGHTA and FQGTGA. There are 14 residues in the CDR3. The ends were cut back, 5 bases at V and 1 base at J, with 11 bases in the middle. The CDR3 here is CASSTGTPNTEAFF. In DNA form, the CDR3 reads TGTGCCAGCAGCACCGGGACACCGAACACTGAAGCTTTCTTT.

The chain has TRBV5-8 and TRBJ2-7; a weak D match, TRBD2 (5 bases). This CDR3 has 13 amino acids. Per the germline V gene, CDR1 is SGHTS and CDR2 is YDEGEE. V was cut by 5 bases and J by 2 bases, with 11 bases left in between. Written as DNA, the CDR3 is TGTGCCAGCAGGCGGCGGGTTACCTACGAGCAGTACTTC. Translating it yields CASRRRVTYEQYF.

This clone was counted between two and nine times. The chain links TRBV3-1 (or the pseudogene TRBV3-2) to TRBJ2-2; TRBD1 or TRBD2 may be the D gene (6 bases each). V lost 10 bases and J lost 12, with 12 bases in between. The germline gives CDR1 LGHDT, CDR2 YNNKEL (reference sequence). The CDR3 is made up of 10 amino acids. The CDR3 is CATGRDKLFF. The DNA for the CDR3 is TGTGCCACGGGGCGGGACAAGCTGTTTTTT.

The chain uses TRBV5-4 and TRBJ2-1; 8 bases are shared with TRBD2. The CDR3 covers 18 residues. Germline loops: CDR1 SGHNT, CDR2 YYREEE (reference sequence). Germline trimming cut 4 bases from V and 0 bases from J; bases unmatched to any gene: 12. In DNA, the CDR3 is TGTGCCAGCAGCGGAACTAGCGGCCACTACAGCTCCTACAATGAGCAGTTCTTC. This translates into CASSGTSGHYSSYNEQFF.

This chain links TRBV4-2 with TRBJ1-6; D possibly corresponds to TRBD1 (5 bases). V shed 1 base and J shed 0 bases, with 10 bases lying between them. In germline, CDR1 is LGHNA, CDR2 YNFKEQ. The length of the CDR3 is 17 residues. In DNA form, the CDR3 reads TGTGCCAGCAGCCAAGGGGACGCGAGCTCCTATAATTCACCCCTCCACTTT. Translating gives CASSQGDASSYNSPLHF.

This sequence joins TRBV30 and TRBJ1-6, with D possibly matching TRBD1 (5 bases). This CDR3 is built from 14 residues. Germline-derived CDR1 and CDR2 are GTSNPN and SVGIG (reference sequence). The ends were cut back, 0 bases at V and 7 bases at J, with 10 bases in the middle. CDR3 residues: CAWSVTGGNSPLHF. CDR3 nucleotides: TGTGCCTGGAGTGTAACTGGGGGGAATTCACCCCTCCACTTT. The variable domain in full, with the rest retrieved from reference TRBV30 and TRBJ1-6, is SQTIHQWPATLVQPVGSPLSLECTVEGTSNPNLYWYRQAAGRGLQLLFYSVGIGQISSEVPQNLSASRPQDRQFILSSKKLLLSDSGFYLCAWSVTGGNSPLHFGNGTRLTVT.

This sequence joins TRBV19 and TRBJ2-3; D might be TRBD1 (6 bases). This CDR3 is built from 15 residues. In germline, CDR1 is LNHDA, CDR2 SQIVND (reference sequence). V gave up 5 bases and J gave up 3 bases, with 15 bases separating them. CDR3 coding DNA: TGTGCCAGTAGTGCACCGGGACATGGAACAGATACGCAGTATTTT. Translated, it gives CASSAPGHGTDTQYF.

The chain uses TRBV12-3 or TRBV12-4 and TRBJ1-4, with 7 bases identical to TRBD1. Trimming took 6 bases from V and 7 from J; bases not matched to a gene: 5. This CDR3 has 13 residues. CDR3 sequence: CASSRTGGEKLFF. CDR3 coding DNA: TGTGCCAGCAGCCGGACAGGCGGTGAAAAACTGTTTTTT.

This sequence joins TRBV19 and TRBJ2-4, with D perhaps matching TRBD2 (5 bases). With 9 bases removed from V and 0 bases from J, the gap between germline ends came to 6 bases. Germline values: CDR1 LNHDA, CDR2 SQIVND (reference sequence). The CDR3 has 12 amino acids. CDR3 DNA: TGTGCCAGCGGACTAGCCAAAAACATTCAGTACTTC. Encoded protein: CASGLAKNIQYF. The full variable domain, completed using reference TRBV19 and TRBJ2-4, is DGGITQSPKYLFRKEGQNVTLSCEQNLNHDAMYWYRQDPGQGLRLIYYSQIVNDFQKGDIAEGYSVSREKKESFPLTVTSAQKNPTAFYLCASGLAKNIQYFGAGTRLSVL.

This chain links TRBV5-4 with TRBJ2-7, with 10 bases fitting TRBD2. The junction had 6 bases not matched to a gene; V was cut back by 5 bases and J by 1 base. This CDR3 has 15 amino acids. Germline V lookup: CDR1 SGHNT, CDR2 YYREEE (reference sequence). This chain's CDR3 is CASRNGLAESYEQYF. DNA of the CDR3: TGTGCCAGCAGAAACGGACTAGCGGAGTCCTACGAGCAGTACTTC.

This chain connects TRBV7-8 to TRBJ1-1; D gene ambiguous. Germline values: CDR1 SGHVS, CDR2 FQNEAQ. The CDR3 has 14 residues. Trimming left V 6 bases short and J 0 bases short, with 11 bases between. CDR3: CASRGPVMNTEAFF. The DNA for the CDR3 is TGTGCCAGCAGAGGCCCCGTCATGAACACTGAAGCTTTCTTT.

The sample holds a few counts of this clone. The chain has TRBV6-1 and TRBJ1-2; TRBD1 might be the D (5 bases). The germline gives CDR1 MNHNS, CDR2 SASEGT. The CDR3 covers 15 residues. V lost 3 bases and J lost 7, with 18 bases in between. This CDR3 is CASSERRGSRGGYTF. In DNA form, the CDR3 reads TGTGCCAGCAGTGAGCGGAGGGGCAGCAGAGGTGGCTACACCTTC.

The DNA of the CDR3 is TGTGCCAGCAGCACCGCTTGGAGTGAGACCCAGTACTTC. It specifies CASSTAWSETQYF. The chain employs TRBV5-6 and TRBJ2-5, with no clear D. CDR1 is SGHDT, CDR2 YYEEEE, per germline. CDR3 length: 13 residues. V shed 4 bases and J shed 5 bases, with 12 bases lying between them.

This chain joins TRBV7-2 and TRBJ2-5; 11 bases align to TRBD2. This CDR3 comprises 17 residues. Germline CDR1 and CDR2: SGHTA and FQGNSA. V was clipped by 1 base and J by 6 bases; unmatched bases: 10. CDR3 residues: CASSLGLGLAGGKTQYF. Written as DNA, the CDR3 is TGTGCCAGCAGCTTAGGCTTGGGGCTAGCGGGGGGAAAGACCCAGTACTTC.

The J gene is TRBJ1-1, the V gene TRBV19; perhaps TRBD1 as D (6 bases). The V and J ends lost 1 base and 4 bases respectively, with 16 bases between them. CDR3 size: 16 residues. Germline V gives CDR1 LNHDA, CDR2 SQIVND (reference sequence). The CDR3 DNA reads as TGTGCCAGTAGTATAGGGGCCACAGGGCGCGGCACTGAAGCTTTCTTT. Protein: CASSIGATGRGTEAFF.

CDR3 sequence: CASSFGTGFEAFF. In DNA form, the CDR3 reads TGTGCCAGCTCATTCGGGACAGGGTTTGAAGCTTTCTTT. V usage is TRBV18 and J usage is TRBJ1-1; 9 bases match TRBD1. CDR1 is KGHSH and CDR2 is LQKENI in the germline V gene. There are 13 residues in the CDR3. With 5 bases clipped from V and 7 bases from J, the junction kept 5 bases outside the gene matches.

This chain links TRBV2 with TRBJ2-3; D uncertain. Germline CDR1 reads SNHLY; CDR2 reads FYNNEI. The CDR3 is 11 residues long. Trimming shortened V by 5 bases and J by 7 bases, and 7 bases separated the two germline ends. CDR3 in amino acids: CASSFSNTQYF. The CDR3 nucleotides read TGTGCCAGCAGTTTTAGTAATACGCAGTATTTT.

The chain links TRBV2 to TRBJ1-2; D is possibly TRBD1 (5 bases). Germline CDR1 reads SNHLY; CDR2 reads FYNNEI. Between the trimmed V and J ends, which lost 7 bases and 4 bases, there was a span of 10 bases. The CDR3 has 12 amino acids. CDR3 DNA: TGTGCCAGCATAGGGGAGGGCTATGGCTACACCTTC. Residues: CASIGEGYGYTF.

The rearrangement links TRBV30 to TRBJ2-1; TRBD2 matches at 10 bases. The J segment lost 4 bases and the V segment lost 3 bases, leaving 9 bases of the junction unmatched. Germline assignment: CDR1 GTSNPN and CDR2 SVGIG (reference sequence). There are 16 residues in the CDR3. CDR3 DNA sequence: TGTGCCTGGAGCGCCTCGACTAGCGGGCTATACAATGAGCAGTTCTTC. Its protein product is CAWSASTSGLYNEQFF.

This sequence joins TRBV5-4 and TRBJ2-5; D may be TRBD1 or TRBD2 (5 bases each). V shed 4 bases and J shed 1 base, with 14 bases lying between them. In germline, CDR1 is SGHNT, CDR2 YYREEE (reference sequence). The CDR3 is made up of 15 amino acids. The CDR3 loop reads CASSEGPRGQETQYF. As DNA, the CDR3 is TGTGCCAGCAGCGAGGGACCTCGGGGCCAAGAGACCCAGTACTTC.

This clone has more than one count but fewer than ten. V and J are TRBV5-1 and TRBJ2-7; D call uncertain. The V end was cut by 0 bases, the J end by 6 bases, with 10 bases between. The CDR3 loop spans 13 amino acids. Germline assignment: CDR1 SGHRS and CDR2 YFSETQ. CDR3 DNA sequence: TGCGCCAGCAGCTTGGCAGTTCTAGGCGAGCAGTACTTC. Translating it yields CASSLAVLGEQYF.

V gene TRBV6-6 combines with J gene TRBJ1-5; D unclear. V dropped 8 bases and J dropped 9 bases, with 5 bases sitting between them. CDR1 is MNHNY, CDR2 SVGAGI, per germline (reference sequence). The CDR3 consists of 9 residues. The DNA for the CDR3 is TGTGCCAGCTTAGTGCCCCAGCATTTT. It encodes CASLVPQHF.

The genes are TRBV18 and TRBJ2-3, with unresolved D. The germline V gene encodes CDR1 KGHSH and CDR2 LQKENI. V was pared by 3 bases and J by 1 base, with 11 bases between. This CDR3 contains 15 residues. The CDR3 here is CASSPTNWGTDTQYF. In DNA form, the CDR3 reads TGTGCCAGCTCACCTACTAACTGGGGCACAGATACGCAGTATTTT.

CDR3 sequence reads: CASSPSGGSYEQYF. In DNA form, the CDR3 reads TGTGCCAGCAGCCCAAGTGGCGGGAGCTACGAGCAGTACTTC. V is TRBV7-9 and J is TRBJ2-7, with TRBD2 matching over 7 bases. Germline lookup yields CDR1 SEHNR and CDR2 FQNEAQ (reference sequence). V was pared by 5 bases and J by 3 bases, with 7 bases of the junction left unmatched. This CDR3 spans 14 amino acids.

This chain uses TRBV18 with TRBJ2-3, with 7 positions matching TRBD1. The germline V gene encodes CDR1 KGHSH and CDR2 LQKENI. The CDR3 has 16 amino acids. The V and J ends lost 4 bases and 2 bases, in that order; junction bases with no gene match: 9. The CDR3, as DNA: TGTGCCAGCTCACGAAACAGGGGCTCCTACACAGATACGCAGTATTTT. Translating gives CASSRNRGSYTDTQYF.